Following are 10 T cell receptor beta chains from one sample sequenced in a study of shared clonotypes between healthy human individuals. Repertoires were generated with immunoSEQ multiplex PCR, while TCRdb's copy carries only in-frame clones and drops some. Of over 2 million clones in the sample, around 90% were seen once. Input material: naive CD4+ T cells from PBMCs. The subset was: CD45RA+ positively selected. These receptors all come from a man younger than 35 in good health. Some clones in this sample may be carry-over from other donors' samples.

The CDR3 nucleotides are TGTGCCAGCACCATCCGGGGGGTTGCTGAAGCTTTCTTT. Translating it yields CASTIRGVAEAFF. The J gene is TRBJ1-1, the V gene TRBV7-8; a weak D match, TRBD1 (5 bases). Germline values: CDR1 SGHVS, CDR2 FQNEAQ. CDR3 length equals 13 residues. Trimming took 7 bases from V and 6 from J, leaving 15 bases between them.

This chain joins TRBV7-2 and TRBJ2-2, with D perhaps TRBD2 (6 bases). Germline CDR1 and CDR2: SGHTA and FQGNSA. V was cut by 6 bases and J by 1 base, with 15 bases left in between. The CDR3 extends over 16 amino acids. CDR3 sequence: CASRLYRRGNTGELFF. DNA of the CDR3: TGTGCCAGCAGGCTTTATCGGCGGGGGAACACCGGGGAGCTGTTTTTT.

CDR3 sequence (DNA): TGTGCCAGCAGCGCAGGGTGGATGGGAGGGAACACTGAAGCTTTCTTT. Protein product: CASSAGWMGGNTEAFF. The J gene is TRBJ1-1, the V gene TRBV7-3; maybe TRBD1 (5 bases). V shed 5 bases and J shed 1 base, with 17 bases lying between them. The length of the CDR3 is 16 residues. Per the germline V gene, CDR1 is SGHTA and CDR2 is FQGTGA. Full variable domain (outside the CDR3, taken from reference TRBV7-3 and TRBJ1-1): GAGVSQTPSNKVTEKGKYVELRCDPISGHTALYWYRQSLGQGPEFLIYFQGTGAADDSGLPNDRFFAVRPEGSVSTLKIQRTERGDSAVYLCASSAGWMGGNTEAFFGQGTRLTVV.

This chain links TRBV7-2 with TRBJ1-4; maybe TRBD1 (5 bases). V lost 6 bases and J 6 bases, leaving 14 bases between the germline ends. The germline V gene encodes CDR1 SGHTA and CDR2 FQGNSA. This CDR3 region has 14 residues. The CDR3 DNA sequence: TGTGCCAGCAGTTCGGGACGTGCGGATGAAAAACTGTTTTTT. The encoded protein is CASSSGRADEKLFF.

The chain has TRBV5-1 and TRBJ1-1; D is uncertain. CDR1 SGHRS and CDR2 YFSETQ come from the germline V gene. V gave up 4 bases and J gave up 5 bases, with 12 bases separating them. The length of the CDR3 is 13 residues. In nucleotides, the CDR3 is TGCGCCAGCAGCGGGTGGACCGGAACTGAAGCTTTCTTT. It encodes CASSGWTGTEAFF. Filled out from reference TRBV5-1 and TRBJ1-1, the complete variable domain reads KAGVTQTPRYLIKTRGQQVTLSCSPISGHRSVSWYQQTPGQGLQFLFEYFSETQRNKGNFPGRFSGRQFSNSRSEMNVSTLELGDSALYLCASSGWTGTEAFFGQGTRLTVV.

CDR3 sequence reads: CASSFAENTGELFF. The CDR3 nucleotides read TGTGCCAGCAGCTTCGCGGAGAACACCGGGGAGCTGTTTTTT. The V gene is TRBV7-6, the J gene TRBJ2-2; the D is unclear. The CDR3 has 14 residues. The ends were cut back, 3 bases at V and 1 base at J, with 6 bases in the middle. Germline lookup yields CDR1 SGHVS and CDR2 FNYEAQ.

The rearrangement links TRBV28 to TRBJ1-6; D not resolved. This CDR3 is 13 amino acids long. V lost 4 bases and J lost 7, with 8 bases in between. CDR1 and CDR2 from the germline V gene are MDHEN and SYDVKM. CDR3 protein: CASSYYRNSPLHF. The CDR3 DNA is TGTGCCAGCAGTTATTACCGGAATTCACCCCTCCACTTT.

This clone is a singleton in its sample. At the DNA level, this CDR3 is encoded by other sequences in the same sample as well. This chain uses TRBV5-4 with TRBJ2-5; 7 nucleotides line up with TRBD1. The CDR3 spans 13 residues. V was pared by 1 base and J by 5 bases, with 2 bases of the junction left unmatched. Germline loops: CDR1 SGHNT, CDR2 YYREEE (reference sequence). The CDR3 sequence is CASSLTGEETQYF. The CDR3 region has the DNA TGTGCCAGCAGCTTGACAGGGGAGGAGACCCAGTACTTC. Filled out from reference TRBV5-4 and TRBJ2-5, the complete variable domain reads ETGVTQSPTHLIKTRGQQVTLRCSSQSGHNTVSWYQQALGQGPQFIFQYYREEENGRGNFPPRFSGLQFPNYSSELNVNALELDDSALYLCASSLTGEETQYFGPGTRLLVL.

The rearrangement links TRBV5-4 to TRBJ2-7; no reliable D call. Trimming took 0 bases from V and 7 from J, leaving 14 bases between them. The CDR3 extends over 14 amino acids. CDR1 SGHNT and CDR2 YYREEE come from the germline V gene (reference sequence). The CDR3 coding sequence is TGTGCCAGCAGCTTGGTTAATGGTCTGAGTGAGCAGTACTTC. Protein product: CASSLVNGLSEQYF.

The chain uses TRBV6-1 and TRBJ2-3; 8 bases fit TRBD2. This CDR3 contains 16 residues. V shed 4 bases, J shed 0 bases, and the junction held 6 bases outside the gene matches. Per the germline V gene, CDR1 is MNHNS and CDR2 is SASEGT. CDR3 bases: TGTGCCAGCAGTGCGGGGACTAGTACCAGCACAGATACGCAGTATTTT. Encoded protein: CASSAGTSTSTDTQYF.